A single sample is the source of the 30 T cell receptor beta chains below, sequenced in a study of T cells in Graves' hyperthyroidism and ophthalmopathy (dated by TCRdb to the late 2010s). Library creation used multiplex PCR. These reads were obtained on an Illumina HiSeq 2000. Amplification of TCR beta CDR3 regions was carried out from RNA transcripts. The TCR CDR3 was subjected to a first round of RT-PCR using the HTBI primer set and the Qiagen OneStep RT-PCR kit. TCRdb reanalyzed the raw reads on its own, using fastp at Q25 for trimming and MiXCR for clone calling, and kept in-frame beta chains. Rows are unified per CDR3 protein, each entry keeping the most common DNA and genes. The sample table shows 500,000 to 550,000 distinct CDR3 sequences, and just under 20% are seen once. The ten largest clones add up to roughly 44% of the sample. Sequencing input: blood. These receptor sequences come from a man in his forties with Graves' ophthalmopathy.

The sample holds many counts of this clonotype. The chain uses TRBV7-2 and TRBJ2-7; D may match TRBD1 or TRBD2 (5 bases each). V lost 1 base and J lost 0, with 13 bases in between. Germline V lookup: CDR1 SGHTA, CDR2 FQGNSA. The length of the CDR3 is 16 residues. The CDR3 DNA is TGTGCCAGCAGCTTAGGTCTGGGGGATGGCTCCTACGAGCAGTACTTC. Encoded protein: CASSLGLGDGSYEQYF. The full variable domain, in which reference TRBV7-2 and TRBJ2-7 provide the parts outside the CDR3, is GAGVSQSPSNKVTEKGKDVELRCDPISGHTALYWYRQSLGQGLEFLIYFQGNSAPDKSGLPSDRFSAERTGGSVSTLTIQRTQQEDSAVYLCASSLGLGDGSYEQYFGPGTRLTVT.

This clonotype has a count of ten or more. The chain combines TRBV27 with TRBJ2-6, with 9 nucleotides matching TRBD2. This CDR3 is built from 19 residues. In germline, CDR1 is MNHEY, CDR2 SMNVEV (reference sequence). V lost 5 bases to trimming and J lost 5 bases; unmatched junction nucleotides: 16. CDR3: CASSQAGGRGGGRANVLTF. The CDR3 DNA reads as TGTGCCAGCAGTCAGGCGGGGGGGCGCGGCGGGGGCAGGGCCAACGTCCTGACTTTC.

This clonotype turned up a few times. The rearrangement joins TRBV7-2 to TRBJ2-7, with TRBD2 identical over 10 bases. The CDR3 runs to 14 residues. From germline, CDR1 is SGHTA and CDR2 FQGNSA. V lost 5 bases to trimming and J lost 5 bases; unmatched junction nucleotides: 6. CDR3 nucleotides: TGTGCCAGCAGCCTCCTAGCGGGGGTCCACGAGCAGTACTTC. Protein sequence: CASSLLAGVHEQYF.

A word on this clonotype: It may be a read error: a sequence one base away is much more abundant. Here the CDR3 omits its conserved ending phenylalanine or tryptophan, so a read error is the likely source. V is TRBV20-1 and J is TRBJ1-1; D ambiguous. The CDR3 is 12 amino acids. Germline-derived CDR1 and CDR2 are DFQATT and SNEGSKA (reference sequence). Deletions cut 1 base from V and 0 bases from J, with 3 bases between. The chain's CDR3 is CSARAVNTEAFL. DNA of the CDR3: TGCAGTGCTAGAGCGGTGAACACTGAAGCTTTCCTT.

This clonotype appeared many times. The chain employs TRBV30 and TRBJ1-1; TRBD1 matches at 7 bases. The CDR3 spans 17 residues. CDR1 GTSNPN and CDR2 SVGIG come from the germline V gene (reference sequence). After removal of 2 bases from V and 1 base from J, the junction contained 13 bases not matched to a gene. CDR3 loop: CAWSPRQGRRKNTEAFF. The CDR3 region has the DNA TGTGCCTGGAGTCCGCGACAGGGAAGAAGAAAGAACACTGAAGCTTTCTTT. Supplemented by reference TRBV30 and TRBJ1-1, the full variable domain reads SQTIHQWPATLVQPVGSPLSLECTVEGTSNPNLYWYRQAAGRGLQLLFYSVGIGQISSEVPQNLSASRPQDRQFILSSKKLLLSDSGFYLCAWSPRQGRRKNTEAFFGQGTRLTVV.

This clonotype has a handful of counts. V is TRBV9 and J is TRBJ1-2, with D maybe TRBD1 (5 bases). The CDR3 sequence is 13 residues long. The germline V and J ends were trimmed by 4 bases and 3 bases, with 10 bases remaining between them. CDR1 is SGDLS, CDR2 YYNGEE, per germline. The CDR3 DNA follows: TGTGCCAGCAGCCCCGGGGACCACTATGGCTACACCTTC. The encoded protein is CASSPGDHYGYTF.

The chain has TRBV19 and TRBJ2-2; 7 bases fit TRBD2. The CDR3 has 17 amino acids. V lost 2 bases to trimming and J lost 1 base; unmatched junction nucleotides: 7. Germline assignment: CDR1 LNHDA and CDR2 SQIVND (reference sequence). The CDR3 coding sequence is TGTGCCAGTAGTATAATTTCCCCTAGCGGGAACACCGGGGAGCTGTTTTTT. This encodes CASSIISPSGNTGELFF.

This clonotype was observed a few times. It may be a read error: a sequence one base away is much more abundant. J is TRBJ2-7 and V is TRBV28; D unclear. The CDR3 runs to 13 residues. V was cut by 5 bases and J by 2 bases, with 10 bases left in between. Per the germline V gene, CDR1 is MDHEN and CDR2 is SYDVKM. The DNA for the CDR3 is TGTGCCAGCAGTCTCCGACACCCCTACGAGCAGTACTTC. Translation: CASSLRHPYEQYF.

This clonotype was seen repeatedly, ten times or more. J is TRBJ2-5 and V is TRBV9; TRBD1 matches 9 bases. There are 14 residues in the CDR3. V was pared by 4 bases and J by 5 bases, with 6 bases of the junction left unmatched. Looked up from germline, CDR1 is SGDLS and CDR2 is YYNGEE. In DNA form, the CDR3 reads TGTGCCAGCAGCCCGTCGACAGGGGGTGAGACCCAGTACTTC. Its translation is CASSPSTGGETQYF. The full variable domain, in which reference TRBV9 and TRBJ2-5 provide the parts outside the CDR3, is DSGVTQTPKHLITATGQRVTLRCSPRSGDLSVYWYQQSLDQGLQFLIQYYNGEERAKGNILERFSAQQFPDLHSELNLSSLELGDSALYFCASSPSTGGETQYFGPGTRLLVL.

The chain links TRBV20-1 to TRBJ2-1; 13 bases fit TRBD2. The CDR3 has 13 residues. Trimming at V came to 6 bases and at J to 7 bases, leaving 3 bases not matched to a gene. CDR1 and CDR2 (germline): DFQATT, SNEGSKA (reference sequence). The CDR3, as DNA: TGCAGTGCCCGGACTAGCGGGAGAAATGAGCAGTTCTTC. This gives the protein CSARTSGRNEQFF.

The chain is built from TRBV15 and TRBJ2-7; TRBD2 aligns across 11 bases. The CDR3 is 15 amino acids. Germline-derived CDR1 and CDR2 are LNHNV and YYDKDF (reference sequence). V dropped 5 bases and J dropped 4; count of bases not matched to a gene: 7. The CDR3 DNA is TGTGCCACCAGCCCGGGACTAGCGGAGAATTACGAGCAGTACTTC. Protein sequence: CATSPGLAENYEQYF.

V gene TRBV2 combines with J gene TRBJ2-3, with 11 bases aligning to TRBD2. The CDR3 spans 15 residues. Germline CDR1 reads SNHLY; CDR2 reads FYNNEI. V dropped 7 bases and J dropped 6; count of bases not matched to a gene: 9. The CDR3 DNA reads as TGTGCCAGCAAACTAGCGGGGGTATTTCGGGATACGCAGTATTTT. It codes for CASKLAGVFRDTQYF.

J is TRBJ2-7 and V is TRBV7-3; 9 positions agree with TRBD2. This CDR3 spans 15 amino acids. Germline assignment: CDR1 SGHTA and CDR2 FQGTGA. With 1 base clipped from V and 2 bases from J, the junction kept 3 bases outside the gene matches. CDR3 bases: TGTGCCAGCAGCTTAAATGGCGGGGGGGCCTACGAGCAGTACTTC. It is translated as CASSLNGGGAYEQYF. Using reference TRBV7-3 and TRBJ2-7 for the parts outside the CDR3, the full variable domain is GAGVSQTPSNKVTEKGKYVELRCDPISGHTALYWYRQSLGQGPEFLIYFQGTGAADDSGLPNDRFFAVRPEGSVSTLKIQRTERGDSAVYLCASSLNGGGAYEQYFGPGTRLTVT.

CDR3: CASSRSGSTNYEQYF. The CDR3, as DNA: TGTGCCAGCAGCCGATCCGGGTCTACGAACTACGAGCAGTACTTC. The chain joins TRBV9 to TRBJ2-7; D gene unclear. The V end lost 4 bases, the J end lost 3 bases, and 17 bases lay between the germline ends. Per the germline V gene, CDR1 is SGDLS and CDR2 is YYNGEE. This CDR3 is built from 15 residues. Full variable domain (missing parts from reference TRBV9 and TRBJ2-7): DSGVTQTPKHLITATGQRVTLRCSPRSGDLSVYWYQQSLDQGLQFLIQYYNGEERAKGNILERFSAQQFPDLHSELNLSSLELGDSALYFCASSRSGSTNYEQYFGPGTRLTVT.

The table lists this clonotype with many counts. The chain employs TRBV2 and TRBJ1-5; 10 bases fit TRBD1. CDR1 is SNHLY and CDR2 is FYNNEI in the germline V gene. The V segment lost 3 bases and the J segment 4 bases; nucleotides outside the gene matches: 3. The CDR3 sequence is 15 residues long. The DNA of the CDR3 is TGTGCCAGCAGTGACCAGGGACAGGGGAATCAGCCCCAGCATTTT. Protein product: CASSDQGQGNQPQHF.

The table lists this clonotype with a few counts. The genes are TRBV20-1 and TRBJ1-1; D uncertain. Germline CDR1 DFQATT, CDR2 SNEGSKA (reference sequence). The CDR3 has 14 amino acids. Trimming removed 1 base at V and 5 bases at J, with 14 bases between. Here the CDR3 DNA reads TGCAGTGCTAGAGGTGCGGAGCCCTGGACTGAAGCTTTCTTT. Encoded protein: CSARGAEPWTEAFF.

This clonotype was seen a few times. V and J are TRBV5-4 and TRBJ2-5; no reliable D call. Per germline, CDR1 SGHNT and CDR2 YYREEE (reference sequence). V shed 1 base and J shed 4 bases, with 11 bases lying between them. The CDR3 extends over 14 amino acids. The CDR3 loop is CASSLNRRLETQYF. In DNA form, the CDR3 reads TGTGCCAGCAGCTTGAACCGGAGATTAGAGACCCAGTACTTC.

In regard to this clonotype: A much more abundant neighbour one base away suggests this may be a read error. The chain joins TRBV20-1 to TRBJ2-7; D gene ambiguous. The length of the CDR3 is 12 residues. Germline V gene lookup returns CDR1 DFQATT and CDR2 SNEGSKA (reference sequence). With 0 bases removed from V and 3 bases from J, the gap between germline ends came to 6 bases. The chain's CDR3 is CSARDLFYEQYF. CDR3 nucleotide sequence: TGCAGTGCTAGAGACCTCTTCTACGAGCAGTACTTC.

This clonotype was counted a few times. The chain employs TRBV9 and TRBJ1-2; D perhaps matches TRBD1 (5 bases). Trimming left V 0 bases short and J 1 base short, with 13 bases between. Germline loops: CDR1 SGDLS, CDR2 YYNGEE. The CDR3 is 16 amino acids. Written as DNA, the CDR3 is TGTGCCAGCAGCGTAGATTCAGCGAGGGGTAACTATGGCTACACCTTC. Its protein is CASSVDSARGNYGYTF.

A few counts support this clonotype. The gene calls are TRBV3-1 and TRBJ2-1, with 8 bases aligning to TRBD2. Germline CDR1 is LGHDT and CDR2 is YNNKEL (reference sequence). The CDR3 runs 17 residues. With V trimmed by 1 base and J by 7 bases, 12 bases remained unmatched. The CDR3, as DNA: TGTGCCAGCAGCCAAGTTCTTTCGGGAGGGCCTGGGAATGAGCAGTTCTTC. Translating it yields CASSQVLSGGPGNEQFF.

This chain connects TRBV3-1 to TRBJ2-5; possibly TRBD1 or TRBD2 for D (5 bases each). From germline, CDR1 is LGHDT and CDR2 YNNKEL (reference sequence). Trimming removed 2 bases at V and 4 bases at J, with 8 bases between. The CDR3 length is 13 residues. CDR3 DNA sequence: TGTGCCAGCAGCCAATCAGGGAGAGAGACCCAGTACTTC. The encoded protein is CASSQSGRETQYF.

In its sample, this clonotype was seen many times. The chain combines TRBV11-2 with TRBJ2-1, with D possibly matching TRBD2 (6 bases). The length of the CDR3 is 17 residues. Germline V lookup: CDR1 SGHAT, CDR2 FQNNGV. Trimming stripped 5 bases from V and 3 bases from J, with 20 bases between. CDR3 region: CASSPHQPGLFYNEQFF. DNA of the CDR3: TGTGCCAGCAGCCCCCACCAGCCGGGACTCTTCTACAATGAGCAGTTCTTC. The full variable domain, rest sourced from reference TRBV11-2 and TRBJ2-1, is EAGVAQSPRYKIIEKRQSVAFWCNPISGHATLYWYQQILGQGPKLLIQFQNNGVVDDSQLPKDRFSAERLKGVDSTLKIQPAKLEDSAVYLCASSPHQPGLFYNEQFFGPGTRLTVL.

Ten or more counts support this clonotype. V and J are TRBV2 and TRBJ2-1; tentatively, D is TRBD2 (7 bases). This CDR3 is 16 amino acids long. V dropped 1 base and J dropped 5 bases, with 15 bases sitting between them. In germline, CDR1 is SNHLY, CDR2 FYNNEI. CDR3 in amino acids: CASSEGAGAGNNEQFF. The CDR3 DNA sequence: TGTGCCAGCAGTGAAGGGGCGGGGGCGGGTAACAATGAGCAGTTCTTC.

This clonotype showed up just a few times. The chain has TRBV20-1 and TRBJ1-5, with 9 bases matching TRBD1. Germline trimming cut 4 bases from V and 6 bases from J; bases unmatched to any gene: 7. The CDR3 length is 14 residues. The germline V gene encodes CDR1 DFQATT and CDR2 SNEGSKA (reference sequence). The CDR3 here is CSANRDRDSQPQHF. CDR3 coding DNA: TGCAGTGCTAACCGGGACAGGGATAGTCAGCCCCAGCATTTT.

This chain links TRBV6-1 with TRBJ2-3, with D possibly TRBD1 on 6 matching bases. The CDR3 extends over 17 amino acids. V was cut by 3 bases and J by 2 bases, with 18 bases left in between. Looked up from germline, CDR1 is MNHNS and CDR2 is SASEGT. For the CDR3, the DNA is TGTGCCAGCAGTGACCTAGACAGGAACCCCCCCACAGATACGCAGTATTTT. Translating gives CASSDLDRNPPTDTQYF.

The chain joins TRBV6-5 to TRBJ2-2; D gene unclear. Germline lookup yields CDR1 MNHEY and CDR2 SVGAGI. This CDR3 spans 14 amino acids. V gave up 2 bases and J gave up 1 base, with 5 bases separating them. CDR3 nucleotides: TGTGCCAGCAGTTACGAACGGAACACCGGGGAGCTGTTTTTT. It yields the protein CASSYERNTGELFF.

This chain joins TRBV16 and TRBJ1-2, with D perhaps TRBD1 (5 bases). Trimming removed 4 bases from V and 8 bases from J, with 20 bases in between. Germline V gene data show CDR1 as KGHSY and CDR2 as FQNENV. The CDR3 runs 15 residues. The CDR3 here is CASSPRVGREGGYTF. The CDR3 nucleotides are TGTGCCAGCAGCCCGCGGGTGGGCAGGGAAGGAGGCTACACCTTC. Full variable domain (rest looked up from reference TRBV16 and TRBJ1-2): GEEVAQTPKHLVRGEGQKAKLYCAPIKGHSYVFWYQQVLKNEFKFLISFQNENVFDETGMPKERFSAKCLPNSPCSLEIQATKLEDSAVYFCASSPRVGREGGYTFGSGTRLTVV.

CDR3 sequence: CASSLISGFVGSRDEQYF. CDR3 sequence (DNA): TGTGCCAGCAGCTTAATAAGCGGTTTTGTCGGATCGAGGGACGAGCAGTACTTC. The rearrangement links TRBV7-9 to TRBJ2-7; TRBD2 might be the D (5 bases). Germline CDR1 reads SEHNR; CDR2 reads FQNEAQ (reference sequence). The V end lost 2 bases, the J end lost 5 bases, and 25 bases lay between the germline ends. This CDR3 is 18 amino acids long.

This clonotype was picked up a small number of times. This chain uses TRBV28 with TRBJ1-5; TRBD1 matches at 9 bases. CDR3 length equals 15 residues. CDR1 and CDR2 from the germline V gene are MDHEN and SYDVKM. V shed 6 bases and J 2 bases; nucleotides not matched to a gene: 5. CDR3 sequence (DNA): TGTGCCAGCAGCTCACAGGGGGCGGGCAATCAGCCCCAGCATTTT. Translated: CASSSQGAGNQPQHF. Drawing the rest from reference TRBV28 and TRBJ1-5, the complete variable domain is DVKVTQSSRYLVKRTGEKVFLECVQDMDHENMFWYRQDPGLGLRLIYFSYDVKMKEKGDIPEGYSVSREKKERFSLILESASTNQTSMYLCASSSQGAGNQPQHFGDGTRLSIL.

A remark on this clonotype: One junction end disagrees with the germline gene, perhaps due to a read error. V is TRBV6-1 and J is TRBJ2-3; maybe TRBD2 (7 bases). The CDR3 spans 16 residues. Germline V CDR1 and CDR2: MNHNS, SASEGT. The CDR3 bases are TGTGCCAGCACAACAGGCCGCGGGGGCCGCACAGGTACGCAGTATTTT. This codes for CASTTGRGGRTGTQYF.